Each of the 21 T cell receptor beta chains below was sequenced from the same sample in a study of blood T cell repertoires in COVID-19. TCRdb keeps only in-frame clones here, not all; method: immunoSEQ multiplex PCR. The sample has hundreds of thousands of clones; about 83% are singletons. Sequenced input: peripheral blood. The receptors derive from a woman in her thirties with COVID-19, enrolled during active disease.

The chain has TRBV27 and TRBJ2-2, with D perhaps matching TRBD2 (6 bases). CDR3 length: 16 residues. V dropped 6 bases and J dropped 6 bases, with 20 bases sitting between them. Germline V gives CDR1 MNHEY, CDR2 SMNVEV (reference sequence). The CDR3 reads CASSPRPAGLPGELFF. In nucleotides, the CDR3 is TGTGCCAGCAGCCCTAGGCCGGCGGGGCTCCCCGGGGAGCTGTTTTTT.

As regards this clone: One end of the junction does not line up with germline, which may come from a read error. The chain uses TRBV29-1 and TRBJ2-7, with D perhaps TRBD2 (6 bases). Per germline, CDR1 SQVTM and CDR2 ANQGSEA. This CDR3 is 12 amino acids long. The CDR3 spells CSVEDAGYEQYF. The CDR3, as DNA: TGCAGCGTGGAAGACGCGGGGTACGAGCAGTACTTC.

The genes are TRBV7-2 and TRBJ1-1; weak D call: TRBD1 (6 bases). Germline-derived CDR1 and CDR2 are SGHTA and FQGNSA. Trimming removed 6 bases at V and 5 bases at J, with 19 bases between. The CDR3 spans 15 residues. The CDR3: CASSQRGGRETEAFF. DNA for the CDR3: TGTGCCAGCAGTCAAAGAGGGGGGAGGGAGACTGAAGCTTTCTTT.

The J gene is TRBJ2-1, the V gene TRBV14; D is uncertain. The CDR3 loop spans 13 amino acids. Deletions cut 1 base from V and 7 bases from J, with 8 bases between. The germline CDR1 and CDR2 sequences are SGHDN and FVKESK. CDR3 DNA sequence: TGTGCCAGCAGCCAAGCGAGAATGAATGAGCAGTTCTTC. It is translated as CASSQARMNEQFF.

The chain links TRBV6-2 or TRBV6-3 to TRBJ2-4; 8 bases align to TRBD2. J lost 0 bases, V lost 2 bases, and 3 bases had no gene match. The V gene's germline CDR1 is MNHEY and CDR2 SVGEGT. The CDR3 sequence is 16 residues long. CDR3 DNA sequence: TGTGCCAGCAGTTACGGTCTAGCGGGAGCCAAAAACATTCAGTACTTC. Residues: CASSYGLAGAKNIQYF.

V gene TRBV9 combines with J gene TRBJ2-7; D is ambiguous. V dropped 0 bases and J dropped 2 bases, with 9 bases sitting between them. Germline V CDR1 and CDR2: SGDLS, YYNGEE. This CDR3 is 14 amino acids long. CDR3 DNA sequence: TGTGCCAGCAGCGTAGGAAGCACCACCTACGAGCAGTACTTC. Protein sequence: CASSVGSTTYEQYF.

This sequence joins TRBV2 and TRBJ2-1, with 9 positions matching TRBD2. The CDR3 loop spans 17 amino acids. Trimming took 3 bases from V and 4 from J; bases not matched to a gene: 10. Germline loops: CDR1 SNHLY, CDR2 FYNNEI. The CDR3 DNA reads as TGTGCCAGCAGTGATGTCTCCGGCGGGGGGGCATACAATGAGCAGTTCTTC. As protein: CASSDVSGGGAYNEQFF.

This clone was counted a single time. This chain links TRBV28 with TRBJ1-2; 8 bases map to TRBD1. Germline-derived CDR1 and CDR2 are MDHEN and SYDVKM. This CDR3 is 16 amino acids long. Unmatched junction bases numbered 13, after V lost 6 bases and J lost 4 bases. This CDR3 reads CASSRMGQASSYGYTF. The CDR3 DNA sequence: TGTGCCAGCAGCCGAATGGGACAGGCCTCTTCCTATGGCTACACCTTC.

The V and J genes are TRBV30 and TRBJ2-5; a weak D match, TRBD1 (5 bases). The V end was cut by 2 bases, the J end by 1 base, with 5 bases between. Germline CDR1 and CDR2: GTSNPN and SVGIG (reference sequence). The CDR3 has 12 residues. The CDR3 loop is CAWSQGQETQYF. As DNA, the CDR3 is TGTGCCTGGAGTCAGGGCCAAGAGACCCAGTACTTC.

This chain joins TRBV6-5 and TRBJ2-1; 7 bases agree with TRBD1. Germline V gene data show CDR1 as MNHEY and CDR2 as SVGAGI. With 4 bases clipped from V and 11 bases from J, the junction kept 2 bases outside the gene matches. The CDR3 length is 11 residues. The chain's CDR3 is CASSSGQQQFF. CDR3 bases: TGTGCCAGCAGTTCGGGACAGCAGCAGTTCTTC.

The CDR3 sequence: CASSLDWGGEAFF. The CDR3 DNA reads TGTGCCAGCAGCCTTGATTGGGGAGGTGAAGCTTTCTTT. The rearrangement links TRBV3-1 (or the pseudogene TRBV3-2) to TRBJ1-1; no clear D. Trimming stripped 4 bases from V and 7 bases from J, with 13 bases between. This CDR3 contains 13 residues. The V gene's germline CDR1 is LGHDT and CDR2 YNNKEL (reference sequence).

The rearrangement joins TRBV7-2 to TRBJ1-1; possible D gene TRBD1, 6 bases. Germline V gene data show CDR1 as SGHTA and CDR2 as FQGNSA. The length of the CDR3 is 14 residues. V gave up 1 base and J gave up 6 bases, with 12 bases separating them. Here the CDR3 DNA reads TGTGCCAGCAGCTTAGACAGGGTAGTCTCTGAAGCTTTCTTT. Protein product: CASSLDRVVSEAFF.

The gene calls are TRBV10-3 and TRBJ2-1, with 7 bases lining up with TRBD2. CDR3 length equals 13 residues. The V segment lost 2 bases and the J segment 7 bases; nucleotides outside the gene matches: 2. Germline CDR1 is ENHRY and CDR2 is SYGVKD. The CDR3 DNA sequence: TGTGCCATCAGTGAGGGGCGGGAGAATGAGCAGTTCTTC. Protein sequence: CAISEGRENEQFF.

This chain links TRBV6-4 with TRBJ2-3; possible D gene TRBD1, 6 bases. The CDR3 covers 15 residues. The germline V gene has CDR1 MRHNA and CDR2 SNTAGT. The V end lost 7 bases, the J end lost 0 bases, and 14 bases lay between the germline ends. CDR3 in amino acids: CASKPDRTSTDTQYF. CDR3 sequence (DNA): TGTGCCAGCAAGCCTGACAGGACTAGCACAGATACGCAGTATTTT.

This chain's CDR3 is CASSHPQGYEQYF. As DNA, the CDR3 is TGCGCCAGCAGCCATCCACAGGGCTACGAGCAGTACTTC. V gene TRBV4-1 combines with J gene TRBJ2-7; TRBD1 might be the D (6 bases). There are 13 residues in the CDR3. Germline V CDR1 and CDR2: MGHRA, YSYEKL. Between the trimmed V and J ends, which lost 3 bases and 3 bases, there was a span of 9 bases.

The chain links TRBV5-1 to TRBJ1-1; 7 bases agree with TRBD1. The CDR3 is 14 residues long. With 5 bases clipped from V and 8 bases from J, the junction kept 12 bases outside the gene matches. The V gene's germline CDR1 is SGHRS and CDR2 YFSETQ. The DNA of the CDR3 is TGCGCCAGCAGTCCTGAACTCACAGGGGACGAAGCTTTCTTT. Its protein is CASSPELTGDEAFF.

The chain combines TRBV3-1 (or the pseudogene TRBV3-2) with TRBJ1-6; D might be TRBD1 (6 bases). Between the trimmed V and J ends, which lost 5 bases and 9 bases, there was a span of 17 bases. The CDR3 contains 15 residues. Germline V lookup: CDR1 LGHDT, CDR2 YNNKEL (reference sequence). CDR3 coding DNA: TGTGCCAGCAGCTCTACAGGGAAAGTAGGTTCACCCCTCCACTTT. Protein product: CASSSTGKVGSPLHF.

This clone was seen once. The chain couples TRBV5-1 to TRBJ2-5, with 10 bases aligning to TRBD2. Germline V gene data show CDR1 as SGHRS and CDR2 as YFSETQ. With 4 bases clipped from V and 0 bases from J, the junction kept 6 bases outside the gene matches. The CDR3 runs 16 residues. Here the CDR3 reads CASSPGTSEYQETQYF. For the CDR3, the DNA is TGCGCCAGCAGCCCCGGGACTAGCGAGTACCAAGAGACCCAGTACTTC.

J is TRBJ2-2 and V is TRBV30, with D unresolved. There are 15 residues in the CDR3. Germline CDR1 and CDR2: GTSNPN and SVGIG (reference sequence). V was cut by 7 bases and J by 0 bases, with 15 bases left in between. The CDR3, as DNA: TGTGCCTCCGCGGTAGCCCCTTCGAACACCGGGGAGCTGTTTTTT. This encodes CASAVAPSNTGELFF. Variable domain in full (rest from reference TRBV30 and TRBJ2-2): SQTIHQWPATLVQPVGSPLSLECTVEGTSNPNLYWYRQAAGRGLQLLFYSVGIGQISSEVPQNLSASRPQDRQFILSSKKLLLSDSGFYLCASAVAPSNTGELFFGEGSRLTVL.

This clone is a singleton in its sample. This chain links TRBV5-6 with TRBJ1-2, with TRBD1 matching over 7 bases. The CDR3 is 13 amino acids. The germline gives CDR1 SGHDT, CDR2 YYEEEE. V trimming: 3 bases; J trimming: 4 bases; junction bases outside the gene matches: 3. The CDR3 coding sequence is TGTGCCAGCAGCTCGGACAGGCTCTATGGCTACACCTTC. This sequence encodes CASSSDRLYGYTF.

As DNA, the CDR3 is TGTGCCAGCAGCCGCGCATCCGGGGGCAATGAGCAGTTCTTC. As protein: CASSRASGGNEQFF. The chain recombines TRBV3-1 (or the pseudogene TRBV3-2) with TRBJ2-1; D may be TRBD2 (6 bases). V was clipped by 4 bases and J by 6 bases, with 13 bases between them. Germline V gene lookup returns CDR1 LGHDT and CDR2 YNNKEL (reference sequence). There are 14 residues in the CDR3.